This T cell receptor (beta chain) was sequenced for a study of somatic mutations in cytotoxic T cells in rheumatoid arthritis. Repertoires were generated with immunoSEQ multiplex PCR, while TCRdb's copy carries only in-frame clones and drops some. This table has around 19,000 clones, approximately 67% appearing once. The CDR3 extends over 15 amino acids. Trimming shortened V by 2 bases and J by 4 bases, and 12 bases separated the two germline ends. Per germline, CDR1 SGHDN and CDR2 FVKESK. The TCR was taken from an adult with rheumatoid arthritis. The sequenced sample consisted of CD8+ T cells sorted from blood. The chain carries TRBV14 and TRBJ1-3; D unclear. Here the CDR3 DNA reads TGTGCCAGCAGCCAAAGGGATGGTTCGGGAAACACCATATATTTT. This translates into CASSQRDGSGNTIYF. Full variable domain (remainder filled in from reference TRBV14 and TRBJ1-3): EAGVTQFPSHSVIEKGQTVTLRCDPISGHDNLYWYRRVMGKEIKFLLHFVKESKQDESGMPNNRFLAERTGGTYSTLKVQPAELEDSGVYFCASSQRDGSGNTIYFGEGSWLTVV.